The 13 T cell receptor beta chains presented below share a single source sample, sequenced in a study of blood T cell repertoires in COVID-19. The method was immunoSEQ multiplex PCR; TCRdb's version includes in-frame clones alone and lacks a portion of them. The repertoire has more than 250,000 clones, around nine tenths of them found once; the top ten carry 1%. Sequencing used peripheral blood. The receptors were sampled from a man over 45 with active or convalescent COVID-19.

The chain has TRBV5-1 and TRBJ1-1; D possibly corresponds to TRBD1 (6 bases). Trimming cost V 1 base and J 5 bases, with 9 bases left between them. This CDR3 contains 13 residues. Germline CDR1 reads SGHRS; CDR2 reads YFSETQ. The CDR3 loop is CASSLTGRTEAFF. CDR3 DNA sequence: TGCGCCAGCAGCTTGACAGGGCGGACTGAAGCTTTCTTT. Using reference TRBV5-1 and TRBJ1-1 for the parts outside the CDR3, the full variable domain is KAGVTQTPRYLIKTRGQQVTLSCSPISGHRSVSWYQQTPGQGLQFLFEYFSETQRNKGNFPGRFSGRQFSNSRSEMNVSTLELGDSALYLCASSLTGRTEAFFGQGTRLTVV.

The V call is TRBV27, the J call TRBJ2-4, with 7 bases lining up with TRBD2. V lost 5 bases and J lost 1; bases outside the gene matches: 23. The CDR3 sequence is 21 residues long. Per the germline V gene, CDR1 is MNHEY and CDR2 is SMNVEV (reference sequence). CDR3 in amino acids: CASSPPPTGAGVGLAKNIQYF. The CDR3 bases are TGTGCCAGCAGTCCTCCCCCGACTGGGGCGGGAGTGGGCCTCGCCAAAAACATTCAGTACTTC.

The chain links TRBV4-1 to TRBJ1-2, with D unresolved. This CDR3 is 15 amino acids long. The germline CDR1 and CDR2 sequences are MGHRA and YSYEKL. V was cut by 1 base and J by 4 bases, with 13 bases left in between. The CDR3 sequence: CASSQVFGEGYGYTF. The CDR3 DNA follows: TGCGCCAGCAGCCAAGTGTTCGGGGAAGGCTATGGCTACACCTTC.

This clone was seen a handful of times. The CDR3 region is CASSLPASSLTDTQYF. CDR3 sequence (DNA): TGTGCCAGCAGCTTACCCGCTAGCAGCTTGACAGATACGCAGTATTTT. J is TRBJ2-3 and V is TRBV13; D might be TRBD2 (5 bases). This CDR3 has 16 amino acids. Germline V CDR1 and CDR2: PRHDT, FYEKMQ (reference sequence). Trimming shortened V by 2 bases and J by 3 bases, and 15 bases separated the two germline ends.

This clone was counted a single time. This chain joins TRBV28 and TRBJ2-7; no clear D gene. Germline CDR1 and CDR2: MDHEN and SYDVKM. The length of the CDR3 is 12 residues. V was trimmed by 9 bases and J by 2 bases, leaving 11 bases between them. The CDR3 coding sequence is TGTGCCAGTGCAGGAAACGCCTACGAGCAGTACTTC. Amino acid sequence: CASAGNAYEQYF.

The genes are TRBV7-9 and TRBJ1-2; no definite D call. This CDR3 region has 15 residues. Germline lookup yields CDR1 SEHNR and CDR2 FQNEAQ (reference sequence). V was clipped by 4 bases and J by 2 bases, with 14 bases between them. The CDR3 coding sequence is TGTGCCAGCAGCTACCTCATAACCGGGAACTATGGCTACACCTTC. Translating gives CASSYLITGNYGYTF.

This CDR3 is CAITSGTPAPSGANVLTF. As DNA, the CDR3 is TGTGCCATCACTTCCGGGACTCCTGCCCCCTCTGGGGCCAACGTCCTGACTTTC. This rearrangement joins TRBV10-3 to TRBJ2-6, with D perhaps matching TRBD2 (6 bases). There are 18 residues in the CDR3. V was clipped by 7 bases and J by 0 bases, with 19 bases between them. From germline, CDR1 is ENHRY and CDR2 SYGVKD.

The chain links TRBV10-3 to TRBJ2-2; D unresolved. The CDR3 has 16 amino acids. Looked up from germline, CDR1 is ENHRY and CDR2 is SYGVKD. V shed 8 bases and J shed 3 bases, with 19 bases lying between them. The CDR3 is CAIAPLGTIDTGELFF. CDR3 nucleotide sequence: TGTGCCATCGCCCCGTTAGGCACTATAGACACCGGGGAGCTGTTTTTT.

The CDR3 loop reads CASSYQASSTDTQYF. CDR3 bases: TGTGCCAGCAGTTATCAAGCCTCAAGCACAGATACGCAGTATTTT. The genes are TRBV6-5 and TRBJ2-3; D unclear. The germline V gene encodes CDR1 MNHEY and CDR2 SVGAGI. The ends were cut back, 3 bases at V and 0 bases at J, with 10 bases in the middle. The CDR3 is 15 amino acids.

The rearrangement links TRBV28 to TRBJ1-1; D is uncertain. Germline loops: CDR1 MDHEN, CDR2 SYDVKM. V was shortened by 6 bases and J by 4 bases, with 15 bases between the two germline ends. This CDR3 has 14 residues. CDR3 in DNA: TGTGCCAGCAGGCCCCCCATCGGGAGCACTGAAGCTTTCTTT. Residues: CASRPPIGSTEAFF. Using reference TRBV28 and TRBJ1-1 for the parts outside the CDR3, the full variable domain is DVKVTQSSRYLVKRTGEKVFLECVQDMDHENMFWYRQDPGLGLRLIYFSYDVKMKEKGDIPEGYSVSREKKERFSLILESASTNQTSMYLCASRPPIGSTEAFFGQGTRLTVV.

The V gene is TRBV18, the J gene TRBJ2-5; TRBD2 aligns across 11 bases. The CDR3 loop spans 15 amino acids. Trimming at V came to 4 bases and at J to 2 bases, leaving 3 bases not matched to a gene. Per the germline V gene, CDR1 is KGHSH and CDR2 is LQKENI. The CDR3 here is CASSQLAGGQETQYF. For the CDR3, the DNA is TGTGCCAGCTCACAATTAGCGGGAGGGCAAGAGACCCAGTACTTC. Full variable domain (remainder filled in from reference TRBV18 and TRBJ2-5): NAGVMQNPRHLVRRRGQEARLRCSPMKGHSHVYWYRQLPEEGLKFMVYLQKENIIDESGMPKERFSAEFPKEGPSILRIQQVVRGDSAAYFCASSQLAGGQETQYFGPGTRLLVL.

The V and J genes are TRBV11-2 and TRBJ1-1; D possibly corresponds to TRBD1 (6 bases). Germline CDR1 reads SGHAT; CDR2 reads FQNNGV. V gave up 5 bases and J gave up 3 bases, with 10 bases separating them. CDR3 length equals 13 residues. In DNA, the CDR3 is TGTGCCAGCAGCCTCAGGGGAGACACTGAAGCTTTCTTT. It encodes CASSLRGDTEAFF.

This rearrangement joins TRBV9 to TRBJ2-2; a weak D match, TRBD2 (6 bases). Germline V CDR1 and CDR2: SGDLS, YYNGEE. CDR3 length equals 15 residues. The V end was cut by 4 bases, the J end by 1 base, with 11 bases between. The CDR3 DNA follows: TGTGCCAGCAGCCCCCAGGGACTGAACACCGGGGAGCTGTTTTTT. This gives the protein CASSPQGLNTGELFF.